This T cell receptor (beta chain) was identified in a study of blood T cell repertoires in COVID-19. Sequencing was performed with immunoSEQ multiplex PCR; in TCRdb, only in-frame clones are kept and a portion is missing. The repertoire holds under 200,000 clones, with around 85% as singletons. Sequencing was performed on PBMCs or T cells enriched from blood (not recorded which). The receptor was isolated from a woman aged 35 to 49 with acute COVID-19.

CDR3 residues: CASSSTSGGKNIQYF. CDR3 nucleotides: TGTGCCAGCAGTTCGACTAGCGGGGGGAAAAACATTCAGTACTTC. The chain couples TRBV5-5 to TRBJ2-4; TRBD2 aligns across 13 bases. J was trimmed by 4 bases and V by 5 bases; bases with no gene match: 3. This CDR3 region has 15 residues. Germline V gene lookup returns CDR1 SGHKS and CDR2 YYEKEE (reference sequence).